This is a list of T cell receptor beta chains from one sample in a study of identical twins. One entry per CDR3 protein, called by TCRdb with MiXCR from the 5' RACE reads. The data show some 210,000 distinct CDR3 sequences, around a sixth seen once. The data were also submitted as part of a second study, on T cells expressing NK-cell markers.

The sample taken for sequencing was CD8+ T cells sorted from blood. The receptors come from a woman aged 18-35 years in good health. Each CDR3 is given with its conserved first and last residue. The D gene is left open where the match is weak. Size is stated for part of the rows, as once, few or many counts, or as a class when the clone is expanded.

>TRBD1|NA|TRBV7-9|TRBJ2-1
TGTGCCAGCAGCAAGACTAACCGACAGGGCCCAAGAAATGAGCAGTTCTTC
CASSKTNRQGPRNEQFF
>TRBD1|few|TRBV12-3/TRBV12-4|TRBJ2-3
TGTGCCAGCATTCAGGGGGACACGCAGTATTTT
CASIQGDTQYF
>NA|NA|TRBV12-3/TRBV12-4|TRBJ1-2
TGTGCCACCAAGGAGGGGTTCGGCGGCTACACCTTC
CATKEGFGGYTF
>TRBD2|NA|TRBV20-1|TRBJ2-1
TGCAGTGCTAGCGGGACTAGCGGGAGGACTCGATCCTACAATGAGCAGTTCTTC
CSASGTSGRTRSYNEQFF
>TRBD2|few|TRBV20-1|TRBJ2-7
TGCAGTTCCCCGGGGACTAGCCTCTACGAGCAGTACTTC
CSSPGTSLYEQYF
>TRBD2|NA|TRBV3-1|TRBJ2-5
TGTGCCAGCAGTCAGACTAGCGGGGTACAAGAGACCCAGTACTTC
CASSQTSGVQETQYF
>NA|few|TRBV27|TRBJ2-5
TGTGCCAGCAGTTTACAGGGAAGCCCCAGGACCCAGTACTTC
CASSLQGSPRTQYF
>TRBD2|NA|TRBV18|TRBJ2-1
TGTGCCAGCTCACTAGGGACTAGCGGGGTCTACAATGAGCAGTTCTTC
CASSLGTSGVYNEQFF
>NA|many|TRBV15|TRBJ2-6
TGTGCCACCAGCAGAGGGGGAGATGGGGCCAACGTCCTGACTTTC
CATSRGGDGANVLTF
>NA|few|TRBV6-2/TRBV6-3|TRBJ1-2
TGTGCCAGCAGTTACCGGAACTATGGCTACACCTTC
CASSYRNYGYTF
>TRBD1|NA|TRBV9|TRBJ2-1
TGTGCCAGCAGCGTAAATAAGGGGACAGCCCACAATGAGCAGTTCTTC
CASSVNKGTAHNEQFF
>TRBD2|NA|TRBV10-2|TRBJ2-3
TGCGCCAGCAGTCCCAAAACCGGACTAGCGGTAATTACAGATACGCAGTATTTT
CASSPKTGLAVITDTQYF
>NA|NA|TRBV7-9|TRBJ1-2
TGTGCCAGCAGCTTAGTGGGGTCTCATGGCTACACCTTC
CASSLVGSHGYTF
>NA|few|TRBV12-3/TRBV12-4|TRBJ1-2
TGTGCCAGCAGTTTTATAGGGGAGGATGGCTACACCTTC
CASSFIGEDGYTF
>NA|few|TRBV9|TRBJ1-2
TGTGCCAGCAGCGTAGGGCAGGATGGGGGCTATGGCTACACCTTC
CASSVGQDGGYGYTF
>NA|many|TRBV2|TRBJ2-1
TGTGCCAGCAGTGAAGGGAGCGGTAATTACAATGAGCAGTTCTTC
CASSEGSGNYNEQFF
>TRBD2|few|TRBV29-1|TRBJ2-1
TGCAGCGTGGCGGGACTAGCGGGAGCCCGCAATGAGCAGTTCTTC
CSVAGLAGARNEQFF
>TRBD2|NA|TRBV30|TRBJ2-1
TGTGCCTGGAGTGGTAGCGGGACCCACAATGAGCAGTTCTTC
CAWSGSGTHNEQFF
>NA|NA|TRBV9|TRBJ2-1
TGTGCCAGCAGCCCCTGGGTCGAGGTCGATGAGCAGTTCTTC
CASSPWVEVDEQFF
>TRBD2|NA|TRBV11-1|TRBJ2-1
TGTGCCAGCAGCCAACCCCTAGCGGGGGGGCCCTCCTACAATGAGCAGTTCTTC
CASSQPLAGGPSYNEQFF
>NA|few|TRBV9|TRBJ2-4
TGTGCCAGCAGCGTAGATTTGGGGGGCTCAAACATTCAGTACTTC
CASSVDLGGSNIQYF
>TRBD2|NA|TRBV9|TRBJ2-3
TGTGCCAGCAGCGAGGGACTAGAAGATACGCAGTATTTT
CASSEGLEDTQYF
>TRBD2|many|TRBV4-1|TRBJ2-7
TGCGCCAGCAGCCAAGTCGTTAGCGGGGGGCTCTACGAGCAGTACTTC
CASSQVVSGGLYEQYF
>TRBD1|many|TRBV7-9|TRBJ2-7
TGTGCCAGCAGCCTGACAGGGGGCTACGAGCAGTACTTC
CASSLTGGYEQYF
>TRBD2|NA|TRBV7-3|TRBJ2-1
TGTGCCAGCAGCTTAACCCTCGGGGAGGGCTCCTACAATGAGCAGTTCTTC
CASSLTLGEGSYNEQFF
>NA|NA|TRBV10-3|TRBJ2-5
TGTGCCATCAGTGAGTCGGAACAGGACGGCCGGGAGACCCAGTACTTC
CAISESEQDGRETQYF
>NA|NA|TRBV20-1|TRBJ2-7
TGCAGTGCACAGTCGTCCAGCCAACCCTACGAGCAGTACTTC
CSAQSSSQPYEQYF
>NA|few|TRBV12-3/TRBV12-4|TRBJ2-1
TGTGCCAGCACCCTAGTCGTCGGTGAGCAGTTCTTC
CASTLVVGEQFF
>TRBD2|few|TRBV5-1|TRBJ2-1
TGCGCCAGCAGCTCATCGACTAGCGGGTCCGCCTACAATGAGCAGTTCTTC
CASSSSTSGSAYNEQFF
>NA|few|TRBV12-3/TRBV12-4|TRBJ2-3
TGTGCCACCTCTGAGGGAGATACGCAGTATTTT
CATSEGDTQYF
>TRBD2|few|TRBV27|TRBJ2-2
TGTGCCAGCAGTATCCTAGCGGGGGAGAACACCGGGGAGCTGTTTTTT
CASSILAGENTGELFF
>NA|few|TRBV12-3/TRBV12-4|TRBJ2-7
TGTGCCAGCAGTTTCGGGATGGCCTCCTACGAGCAGTACTTC
CASSFGMASYEQYF
>NA|many|TRBV4-3|TRBJ2-1
TGCGCCAGCAGCCAAGAAATAAGGTGGCTAGCCGGCGATGAGCAGTTCTTC
CASSQEIRWLAGDEQFF
>NA|NA|TRBV4-3|TRBJ1-4
TGCGCCAGCAGCCACCCCAGGACGGATATAGATGAAAAACTGTTTTTT
CASSHPRTDIDEKLFF
>TRBD1|few|TRBV9|TRBJ2-7
TGTGCCAGCAGCGGAGGAGGACAGGGTCGTTTTTACGAGCAGTACTTC
CASSGGGQGRFYEQYF
>NA|NA|TRBV9|TRBJ2-7
TGTGCCAGCAGCGTAGCTACCGGCTACGAGCAGTACTTC
CASSVATGYEQYF
>TRBD1|NA|TRBV7-2|TRBJ2-1
TGTGCCAGCAGCTTTCCCCCGACAGGGTCCTACAATGAGCAGTTCTTC
CASSFPPTGSYNEQFF
>TRBD1|NA|TRBV9|TRBJ1-2
TGTGCCAGCAGCTCGTACCCGGGACAGGACAACTATGGCTACACCTTC
CASSSYPGQDNYGYTF
>NA|medium-sized|TRBV2|TRBJ2-1
TGTGCCAGCAATTCCGGCTCCTACAATGAGCAGTTCTTC
CASNSGSYNEQFF
>TRBD2|NA|TRBV10-1|TRBJ2-7
TGCGCCAGCAGTGAACTAGCGGGAAATCCATCCTACGAGCAGTACTTC
CASSELAGNPSYEQYF
>TRBD1|few|TRBV14|TRBJ2-7
TGTGCCAGCAGCCCGCCGGACAGGGCAAGCGAGCAGTACTTC
CASSPPDRASEQYF
>NA|NA|TRBV27|TRBJ2-1
TGTGCCAGCAGTTTATCTCGGGGGGCCGGGTACAATGAGCAGTTCTTC
CASSLSRGAGYNEQFF
>NA|NA|TRBV11-2|TRBJ2-3
TGTGCCAGCAAGGGTCCTGGATATACGCAGTATTTT
CASKGPGYTQYF
>NA|NA|TRBV11-2|TRBJ2-7
TGTGCCAGCAGCCAGGGGACATTCGAGCAGTACTTC
CASSQGTFEQYF
>TRBD1|NA|TRBV4-2|TRBJ1-5
TGTGCCAGCAGCCGAGGGACAGGAAGAAATCAGCCCCAGCATTTT
CASSRGTGRNQPQHF
>NA|NA|TRBV5-1|TRBJ2-7
TGCGCCAGCAGCGGGGGGGACAGAAGCTACGAGCAGTACTTC
CASSGGDRSYEQYF
>TRBD2|few|TRBV27|TRBJ2-1
TGTGCCAGCAAAATGATCGGGGGGGAGGGAGCCAATGAGCAGTTCTTC
CASKMIGGEGANEQFF